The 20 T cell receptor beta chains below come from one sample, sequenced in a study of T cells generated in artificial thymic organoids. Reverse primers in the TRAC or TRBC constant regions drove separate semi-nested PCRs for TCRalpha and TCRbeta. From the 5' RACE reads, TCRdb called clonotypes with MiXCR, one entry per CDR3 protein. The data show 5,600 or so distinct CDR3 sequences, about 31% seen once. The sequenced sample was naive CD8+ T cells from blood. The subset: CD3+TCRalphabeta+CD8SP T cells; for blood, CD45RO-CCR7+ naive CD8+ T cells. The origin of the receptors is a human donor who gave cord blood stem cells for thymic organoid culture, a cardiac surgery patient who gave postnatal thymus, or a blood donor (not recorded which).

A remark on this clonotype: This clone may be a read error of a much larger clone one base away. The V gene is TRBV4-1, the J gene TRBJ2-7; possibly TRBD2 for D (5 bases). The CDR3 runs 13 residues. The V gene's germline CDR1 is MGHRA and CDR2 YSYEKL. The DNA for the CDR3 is TGCACCAGCAGCCAGGACTGGGGCTACGAGCAGTACTTC. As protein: CTSSQDWGYEQYF.

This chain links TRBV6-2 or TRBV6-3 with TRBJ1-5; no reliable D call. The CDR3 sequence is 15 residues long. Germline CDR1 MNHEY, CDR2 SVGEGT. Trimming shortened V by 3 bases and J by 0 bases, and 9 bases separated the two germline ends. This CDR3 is CASSYFGDSNQPQHF. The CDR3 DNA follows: TGTGCCAGCAGTTATTTTGGGGATAGCAATCAGCCCCAGCATTTT.

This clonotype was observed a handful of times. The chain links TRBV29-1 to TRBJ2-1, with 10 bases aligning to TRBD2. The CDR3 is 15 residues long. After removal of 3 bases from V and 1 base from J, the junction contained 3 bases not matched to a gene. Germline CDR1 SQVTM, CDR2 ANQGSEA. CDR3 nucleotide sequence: TGCAGCGTTGACGGACTAGCGGTTTCCTACAATGAGCAGTTCTTC. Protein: CSVDGLAVSYNEQFF.

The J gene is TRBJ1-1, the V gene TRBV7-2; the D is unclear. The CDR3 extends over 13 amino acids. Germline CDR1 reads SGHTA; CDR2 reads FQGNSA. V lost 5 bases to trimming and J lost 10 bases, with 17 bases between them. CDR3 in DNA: TGTGCCAGCAGCCCCAATACCCCCCCTGGAGCTTTCTTT. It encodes CASSPNTPPGAFF.

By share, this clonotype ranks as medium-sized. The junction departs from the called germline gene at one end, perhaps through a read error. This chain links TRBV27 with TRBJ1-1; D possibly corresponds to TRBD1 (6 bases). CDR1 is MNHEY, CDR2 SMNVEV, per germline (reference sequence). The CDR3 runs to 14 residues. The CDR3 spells CASSFGGQNTEAFF. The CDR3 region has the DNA TGTGCCAGCAGTTTTGGTGGACAGAACACCGAAGCTTTCTTT.

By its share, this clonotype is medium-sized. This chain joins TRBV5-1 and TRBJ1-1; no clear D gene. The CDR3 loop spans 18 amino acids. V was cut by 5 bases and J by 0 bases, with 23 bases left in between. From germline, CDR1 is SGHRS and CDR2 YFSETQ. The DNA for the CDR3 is TGCGCCAGCAGACCGAAGGAGGAGGTCATAGACATGAACACTGAAGCTTTCTTT. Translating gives CASRPKEEVIDMNTEAFF. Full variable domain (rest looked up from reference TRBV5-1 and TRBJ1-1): KAGVTQTPRYLIKTRGQQVTLSCSPISGHRSVSWYQQTPGQGLQFLFEYFSETQRNKGNFPGRFSGRQFSNSRSEMNVSTLELGDSALYLCASRPKEEVIDMNTEAFFGQGTRLTVV.

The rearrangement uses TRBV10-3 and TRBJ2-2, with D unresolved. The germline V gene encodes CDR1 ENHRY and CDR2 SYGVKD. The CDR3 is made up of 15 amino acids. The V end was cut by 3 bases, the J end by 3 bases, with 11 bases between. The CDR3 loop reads CAISEIRLDTGELFF. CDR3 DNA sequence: TGTGCCATCAGTGAAATCCGGTTGGACACCGGGGAGCTGTTTTTT.

CDR3 region: CASSEGGGYEQYF. The CDR3 DNA sequence: TGTGCCAGCAGCGAGGGGGGTGGCTACGAGCAGTACTTC. The rearrangement uses TRBV9 and TRBJ2-7; the D call may be TRBD1 or TRBD2 (6 bases each). The CDR3 sequence is 13 residues long. Trimming removed 3 bases from V and 3 bases from J, with 10 bases in between. Germline V gene sequence: CDR1 SGDLS, CDR2 YYNGEE.

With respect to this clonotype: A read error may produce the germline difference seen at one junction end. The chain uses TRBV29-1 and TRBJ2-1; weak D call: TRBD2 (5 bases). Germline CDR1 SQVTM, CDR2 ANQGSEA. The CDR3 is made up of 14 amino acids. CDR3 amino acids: CSVEVSAPYNVQFF. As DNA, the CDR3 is TGCAGCGTTGAGGTTAGCGCGCCCTACAATGTGCAGTTCTTC.

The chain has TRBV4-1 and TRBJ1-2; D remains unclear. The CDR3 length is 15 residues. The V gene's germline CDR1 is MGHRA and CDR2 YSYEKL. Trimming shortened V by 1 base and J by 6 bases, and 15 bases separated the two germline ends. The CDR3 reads CASSQVTAFADGYTF. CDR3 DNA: TGCGCCAGCAGCCAAGTCACAGCGTTTGCCGATGGCTACACCTTC.

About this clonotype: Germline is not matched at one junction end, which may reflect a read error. The CDR3 DNA is TGTGCCAACAGCCAAGATTCGACGGGGAGCTCCTACGAGCAGTACTTC. It is translated as CANSQDSTGSSYEQYF. The V call is TRBV4-2, the J call TRBJ2-7, with D possibly TRBD2 on 5 matching bases. The CDR3 has 16 residues. Germline loops: CDR1 LGHNA, CDR2 YNFKEQ.

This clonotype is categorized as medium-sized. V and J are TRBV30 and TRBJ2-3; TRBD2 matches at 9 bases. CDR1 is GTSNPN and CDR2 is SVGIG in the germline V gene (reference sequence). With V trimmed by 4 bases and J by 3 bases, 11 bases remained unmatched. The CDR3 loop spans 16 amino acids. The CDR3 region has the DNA TGTGCCTGGACCCTTCGGGGGCGGGGGGGAACAGATACGCAGTATTTT. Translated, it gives CAWTLRGRGGTDTQYF.

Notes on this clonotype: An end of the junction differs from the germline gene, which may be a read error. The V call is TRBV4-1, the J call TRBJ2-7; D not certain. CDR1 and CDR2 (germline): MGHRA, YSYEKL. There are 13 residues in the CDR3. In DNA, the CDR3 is TGCGCCAGCAGCAAAGAAGGACCCCCATACCTTTCCTTC. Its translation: CASSKEGPPYLSF.

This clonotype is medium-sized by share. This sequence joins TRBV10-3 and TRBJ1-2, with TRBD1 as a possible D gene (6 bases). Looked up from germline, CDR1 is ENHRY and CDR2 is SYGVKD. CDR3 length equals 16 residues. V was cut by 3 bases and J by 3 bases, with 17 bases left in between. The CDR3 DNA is TGTGCCATCAGTGAAGTCCCCGGGGGGCAGGACTATGGCTACACCTTC. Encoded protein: CAISEVPGGQDYGYTF.

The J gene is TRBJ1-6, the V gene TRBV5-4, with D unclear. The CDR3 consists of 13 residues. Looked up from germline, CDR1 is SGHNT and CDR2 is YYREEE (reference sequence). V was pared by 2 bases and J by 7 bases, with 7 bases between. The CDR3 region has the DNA TGTGCCAGCAGCTTAGGCACCAATTCACCCCTCCACTTT. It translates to CASSLGTNSPLHF.

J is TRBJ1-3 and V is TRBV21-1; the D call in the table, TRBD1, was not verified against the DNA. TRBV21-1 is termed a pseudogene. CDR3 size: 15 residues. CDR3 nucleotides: TGTGCCAGCTCCCCTGGGGCAATCTCTGGAAACACCATATATTTT. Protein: CASSPGAISGNTIYF.

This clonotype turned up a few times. CDR3 bases: TGCGCCAGCAGCCTACGACAGGGCGGGCCTAGCACAGATACGCAGTATTTT. It yields the protein CASSLRQGGPSTDTQYF. This chain connects TRBV4-1 to TRBJ2-3; the match to TRBD1 covers 7 bases. CDR1 MGHRA and CDR2 YSYEKL come from the germline V gene. V shed 4 bases, J shed 0 bases, and the junction held 10 bases outside the gene matches. This CDR3 region has 17 residues.

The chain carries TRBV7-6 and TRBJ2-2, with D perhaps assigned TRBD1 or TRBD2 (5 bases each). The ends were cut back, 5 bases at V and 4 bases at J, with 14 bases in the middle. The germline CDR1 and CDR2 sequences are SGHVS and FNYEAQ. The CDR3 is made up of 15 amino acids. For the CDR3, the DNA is TGTGCCAGCAGCCCTAATGGGGGATCCACCGGGGAGCTGTTTTTT. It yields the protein CASSPNGGSTGELFF.

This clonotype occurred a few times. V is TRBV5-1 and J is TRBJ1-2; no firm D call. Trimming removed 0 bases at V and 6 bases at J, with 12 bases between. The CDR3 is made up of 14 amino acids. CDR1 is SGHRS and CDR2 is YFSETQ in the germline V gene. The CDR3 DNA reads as TGCGCCAGCAGCTTGGAGTGGCCATACGATGGCTACACCTTC. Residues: CASSLEWPYDGYTF. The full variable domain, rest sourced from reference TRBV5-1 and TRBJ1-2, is KAGVTQTPRYLIKTRGQQVTLSCSPISGHRSVSWYQQTPGQGLQFLFEYFSETQRNKGNFPGRFSGRQFSNSRSEMNVSTLELGDSALYLCASSLEWPYDGYTFGSGTRLTVV.

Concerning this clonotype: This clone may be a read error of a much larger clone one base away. CDR3 DNA: TGTGCCAGCAGTGCGGGGCACACGAACACTGAAGCTTTCTTT. Translation: CASSAGHTNTEAFF. The chain joins TRBV12-3 or TRBV12-4 to TRBJ1-1, with a tentative D call TRBD1 (5 bases). CDR3 length: 14 amino acids. Trimming cost V 5 bases and J 1 base, with 11 bases left between them.